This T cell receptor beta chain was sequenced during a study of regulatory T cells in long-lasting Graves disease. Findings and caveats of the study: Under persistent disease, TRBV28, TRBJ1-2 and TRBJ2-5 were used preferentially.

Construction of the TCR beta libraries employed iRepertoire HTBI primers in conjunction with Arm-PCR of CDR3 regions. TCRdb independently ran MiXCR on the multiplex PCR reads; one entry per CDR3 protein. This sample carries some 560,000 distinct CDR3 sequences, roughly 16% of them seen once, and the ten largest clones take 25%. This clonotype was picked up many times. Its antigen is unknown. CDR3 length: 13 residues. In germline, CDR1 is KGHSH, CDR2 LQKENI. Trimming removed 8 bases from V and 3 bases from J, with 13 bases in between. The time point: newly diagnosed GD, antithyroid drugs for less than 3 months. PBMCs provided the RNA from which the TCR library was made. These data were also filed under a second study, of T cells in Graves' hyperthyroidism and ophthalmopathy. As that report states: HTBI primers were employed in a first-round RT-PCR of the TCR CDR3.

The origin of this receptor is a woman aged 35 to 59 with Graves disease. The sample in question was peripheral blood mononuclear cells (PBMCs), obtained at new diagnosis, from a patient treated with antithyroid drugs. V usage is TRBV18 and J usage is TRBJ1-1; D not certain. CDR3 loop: CASSLTADTEAFF. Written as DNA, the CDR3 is TGTGCCAGCAGCTTAACTGCGGACACTGAAGCTTTCTTT. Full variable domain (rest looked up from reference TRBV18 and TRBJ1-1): NAGVMQNPRHLVRRRGQEARLRCSPMKGHSHVYWYRQLPEEGLKFMVYLQKENIIDESGMPKERFSAEFPKEGPSILRIQQVVRGDSAAYFCASSLTADTEAFFGQGTRLTVV.